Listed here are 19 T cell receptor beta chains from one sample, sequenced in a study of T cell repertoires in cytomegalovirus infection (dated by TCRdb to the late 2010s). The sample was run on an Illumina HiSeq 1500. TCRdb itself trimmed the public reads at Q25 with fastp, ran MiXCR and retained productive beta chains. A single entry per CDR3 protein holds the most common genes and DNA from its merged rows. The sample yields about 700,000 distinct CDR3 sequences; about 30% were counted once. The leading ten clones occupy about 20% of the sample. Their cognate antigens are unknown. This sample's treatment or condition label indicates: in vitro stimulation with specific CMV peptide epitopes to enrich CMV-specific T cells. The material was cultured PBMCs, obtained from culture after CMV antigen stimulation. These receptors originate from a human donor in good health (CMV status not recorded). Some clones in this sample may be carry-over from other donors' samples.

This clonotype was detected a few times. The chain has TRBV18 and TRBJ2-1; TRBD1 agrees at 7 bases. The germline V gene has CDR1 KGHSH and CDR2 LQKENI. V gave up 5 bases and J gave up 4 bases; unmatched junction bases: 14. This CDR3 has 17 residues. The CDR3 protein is CASSRVDYPDRYNEQFF. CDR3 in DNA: TGTGCCAGCTCAAGGGTTGACTACCCGGACAGGTACAATGAGCAGTTCTTC.

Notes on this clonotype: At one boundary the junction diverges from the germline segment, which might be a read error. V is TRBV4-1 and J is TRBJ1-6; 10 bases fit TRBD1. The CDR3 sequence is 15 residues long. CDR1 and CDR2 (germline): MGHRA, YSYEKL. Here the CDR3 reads CAGSQAGTGASPLHF. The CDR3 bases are TGCGCCGGCAGCCAAGCTGGGACAGGGGCTTCACCCCTCCACTTT.

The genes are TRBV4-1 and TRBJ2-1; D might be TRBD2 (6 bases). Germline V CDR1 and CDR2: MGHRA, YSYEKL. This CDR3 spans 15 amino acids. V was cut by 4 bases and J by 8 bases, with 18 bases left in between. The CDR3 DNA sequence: TGCGCCAGCAGCCGACCGGGACTCAGCGGTTATGAGCAGTTCTTC. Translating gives CASSRPGLSGYEQFF.

The CDR3 loop reads CASSRSGGNNEQFF. In DNA form, the CDR3 reads TGTGCCAGTAGTCGGAGCGGGGGAAACAATGAGCAGTTCTTC. The rearrangement joins TRBV19 to TRBJ2-1, with 8 bases fitting TRBD2. This CDR3 region has 14 residues. Trimming removed 5 bases from V and 5 bases from J; junction bases left unmatched: 5. Germline V CDR1 and CDR2: LNHDA, SQIVND (reference sequence).

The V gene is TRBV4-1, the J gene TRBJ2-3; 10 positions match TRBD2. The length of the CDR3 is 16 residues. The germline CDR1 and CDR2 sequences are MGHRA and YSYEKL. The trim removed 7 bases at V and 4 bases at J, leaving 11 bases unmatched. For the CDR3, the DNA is TGCGCCAGCAAGCCGGAAGCGGGAGGGTCCCCAGATACGCAGTATTTT. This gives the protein CASKPEAGGSPDTQYF.

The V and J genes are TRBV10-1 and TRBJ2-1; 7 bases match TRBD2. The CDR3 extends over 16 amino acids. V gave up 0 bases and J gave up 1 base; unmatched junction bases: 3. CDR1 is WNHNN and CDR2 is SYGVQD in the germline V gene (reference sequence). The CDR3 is CASSESIAGSYNEQFF. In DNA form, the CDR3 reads TGCGCCAGCAGTGAGTCGATAGCGGGTTCCTACAATGAGCAGTTCTTC.

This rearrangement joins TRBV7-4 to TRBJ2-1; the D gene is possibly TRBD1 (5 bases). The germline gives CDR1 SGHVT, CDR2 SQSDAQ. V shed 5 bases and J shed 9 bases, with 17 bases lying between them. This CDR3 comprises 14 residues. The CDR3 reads CASSASAGWGEQFF. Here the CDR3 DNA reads TGTGCCAGCAGCGCATCAGCAGGGTGGGGTGAGCAGTTCTTC.

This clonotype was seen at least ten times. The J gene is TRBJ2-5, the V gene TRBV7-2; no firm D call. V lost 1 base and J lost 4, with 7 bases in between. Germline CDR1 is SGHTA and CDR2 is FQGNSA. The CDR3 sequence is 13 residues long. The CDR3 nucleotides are TGTGCCAGCAGCTTAGTGGTTGGAGAGACCCAGTACTTC. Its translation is CASSLVVGETQYF.

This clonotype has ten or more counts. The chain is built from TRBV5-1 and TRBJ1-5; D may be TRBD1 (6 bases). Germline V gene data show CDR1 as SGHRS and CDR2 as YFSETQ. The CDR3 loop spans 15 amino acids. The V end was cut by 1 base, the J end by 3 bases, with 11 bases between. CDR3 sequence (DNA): TGCGCCAGCAGCTTGAACGGACAGACCAATCAGCCCCAGCATTTT. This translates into CASSLNGQTNQPQHF.

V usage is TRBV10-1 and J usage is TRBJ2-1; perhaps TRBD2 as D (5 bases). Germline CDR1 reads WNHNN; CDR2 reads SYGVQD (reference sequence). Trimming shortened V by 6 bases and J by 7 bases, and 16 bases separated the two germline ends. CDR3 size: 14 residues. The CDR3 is CASRPGLTGNEQFF. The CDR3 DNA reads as TGCGCCAGCAGGCCAGGACTGACGGGGAATGAGCAGTTCTTC.

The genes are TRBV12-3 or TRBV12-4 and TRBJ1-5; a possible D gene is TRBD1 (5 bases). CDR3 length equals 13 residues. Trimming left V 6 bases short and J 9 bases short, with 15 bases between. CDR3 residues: CASRDRGDGPQHF. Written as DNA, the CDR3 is TGTGCCAGCAGGGATAGAGGGGATGGGCCCCAGCATTTT.

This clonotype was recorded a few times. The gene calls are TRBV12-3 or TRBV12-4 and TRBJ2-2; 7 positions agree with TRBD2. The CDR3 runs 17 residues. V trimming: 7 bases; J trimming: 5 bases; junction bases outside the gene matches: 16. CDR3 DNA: TGTGCCAGCACGGGGAGCGGGAAGGAGTTTGGGACCGGGGAGCTGTTTTTT. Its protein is CASTGSGKEFGTGELFF.

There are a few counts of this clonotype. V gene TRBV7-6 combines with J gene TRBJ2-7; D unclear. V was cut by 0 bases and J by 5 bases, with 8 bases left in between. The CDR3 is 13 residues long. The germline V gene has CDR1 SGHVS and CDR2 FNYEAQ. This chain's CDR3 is CASSLAGPNEQYF. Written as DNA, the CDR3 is TGTGCCAGCAGCTTAGCGGGCCCAAACGAGCAGTACTTC.

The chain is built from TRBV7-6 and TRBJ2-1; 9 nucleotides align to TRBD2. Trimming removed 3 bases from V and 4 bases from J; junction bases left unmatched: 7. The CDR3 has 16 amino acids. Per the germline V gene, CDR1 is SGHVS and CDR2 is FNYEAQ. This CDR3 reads CASSFWAGGPYNEQFF. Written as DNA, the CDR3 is TGTGCCAGCAGCTTTTGGGCGGGAGGGCCTTACAATGAGCAGTTCTTC. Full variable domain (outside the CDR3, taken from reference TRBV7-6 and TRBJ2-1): GAGVSQSPRYKVTKRGQDVALRCDPISGHVSLYWYRQALGQGPEFLTYFNYEAQQDKSGLPNDRFSAERPEGSISTLTIQRTEQRDSAMYRCASSFWAGGPYNEQFFGPGTRLTVL.

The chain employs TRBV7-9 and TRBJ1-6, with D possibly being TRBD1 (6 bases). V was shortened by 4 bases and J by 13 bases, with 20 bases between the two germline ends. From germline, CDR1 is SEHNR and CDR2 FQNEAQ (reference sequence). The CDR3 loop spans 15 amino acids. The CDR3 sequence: CASSSWGRRPLPLHF. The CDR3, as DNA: TGTGCCAGCAGCTCCTGGGGGCGCCGGCCCTTGCCCCTCCACTTT.

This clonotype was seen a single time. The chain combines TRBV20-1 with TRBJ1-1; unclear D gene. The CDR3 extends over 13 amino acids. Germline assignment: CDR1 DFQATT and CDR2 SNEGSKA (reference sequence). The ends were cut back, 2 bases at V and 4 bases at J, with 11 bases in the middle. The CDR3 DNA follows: TGCAGTGCTAGACGCCAGACGGGCACTGAAGCTTTCTTT. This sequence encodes CSARRQTGTEAFF.

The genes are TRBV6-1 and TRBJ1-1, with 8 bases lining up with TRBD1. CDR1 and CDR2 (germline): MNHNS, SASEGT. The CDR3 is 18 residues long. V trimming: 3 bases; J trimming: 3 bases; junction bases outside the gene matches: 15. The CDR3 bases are TGTGCCAGCAGTGACACACTCACCTGGACAGGGAAGGACACTGAAGCTTTCTTT. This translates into CASSDTLTWTGKDTEAFF.

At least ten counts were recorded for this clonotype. Written as DNA, the CDR3 is TGTGCCAGCAGCTTAGCAGGGACAGGTTCCTACAATGAGCAGTTCTTC. Protein product: CASSLAGTGSYNEQFF. The rearrangement joins TRBV7-8 to TRBJ2-1; 8 bases are shared with TRBD1. J was trimmed by 1 base and V by 0 bases; bases with no gene match: 2. Per germline, CDR1 SGHVS and CDR2 FQNEAQ. The CDR3 runs to 16 residues.

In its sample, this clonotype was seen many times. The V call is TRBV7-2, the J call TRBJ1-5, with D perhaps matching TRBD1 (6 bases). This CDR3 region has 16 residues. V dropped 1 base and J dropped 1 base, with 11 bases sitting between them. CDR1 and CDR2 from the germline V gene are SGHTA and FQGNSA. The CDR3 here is CASSLVTGASNQPQHF. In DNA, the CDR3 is TGTGCCAGCAGCTTAGTGACGGGGGCAAGCAATCAGCCCCAGCATTTT.